The sequence of this T cell receptor (beta chain) was determined in a study of control samples from healthy donors and cancer patients (dated by TCRdb to about 2020). V is trimmed back by 2 bases and J by 6 bases, and the junction contains 4 bases that no gene match accounts for. The CDR3 spans 13 residues, from the cysteine through the phenylalanine. Just the 39-base CDR3 DNA is kept, in frame starting at base 1. For CDR1 and CDR2, the germline V gene (reference sequence) lists GTSNPN and SVGIG. A remark on this clone: The specificity of this receptor is unknown. No base quality values were provided; no much bigger clone lies one nucleotide off.

Library construction relied on the immunoSEQ multiplex PCR assay. As stored in TCRdb, this immuneACCESS dataset retains in-frame rearrangements with V and J assigned. A fraction of the clones does not appear; measured against another copy, unresolved V genes explain less than half of the discrepancy, and the remainder lacks a known reason. Across this sample there are about 170,000 clones, with about nine tenths seen only once. The leading ten clones occupy about 1.6% of the sample. The rearranged segments are TRBV30 and TRBJ2-3, with 8 middle bases fitting TRBD2. The clonotype comes from a woman aged 25 to 39 in good health. Sequenced material: blood. The CDR3 protein is CAWSRGGRDTQYF. The DNA sequence is given as TGTGCCTGGAGTCGGGGGGGGAGGGATACGCAGTATTTT.